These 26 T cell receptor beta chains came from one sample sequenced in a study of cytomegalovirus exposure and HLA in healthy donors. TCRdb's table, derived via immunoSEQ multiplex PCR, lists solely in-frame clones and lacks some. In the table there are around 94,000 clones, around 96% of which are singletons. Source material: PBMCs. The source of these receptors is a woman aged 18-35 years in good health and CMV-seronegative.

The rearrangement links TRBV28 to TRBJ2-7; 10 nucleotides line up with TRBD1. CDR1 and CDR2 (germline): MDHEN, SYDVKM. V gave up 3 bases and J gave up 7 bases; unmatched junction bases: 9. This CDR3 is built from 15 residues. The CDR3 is CASSLSVGQGWEQYF. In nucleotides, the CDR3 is TGTGCCAGCAGTTTGTCCGTGGGACAGGGGTGGGAGCAGTACTTC.

The CDR3: CASSWTSDTQYF. As DNA, the CDR3 is TGTGCCAGCAGCTGGACTTCAGATACGCAGTATTTT. The chain carries TRBV5-6 and TRBJ2-3, with D perhaps matching TRBD2 (5 bases). The CDR3 has 12 residues. V lost 3 bases and J lost 4, with 6 bases in between. Per the germline V gene, CDR1 is SGHDT and CDR2 is YYEEEE. Variable domain in full (rest from reference TRBV5-6 and TRBJ2-3): DAGVTQSPTHLIKTRGQQVTLRCSPKSGHDTVSWYQQALGQGPQFIFQYYEEEERQRGNFPDRFSGHQFPNYSSELNVNALLLGDSALYLCASSWTSDTQYFGPGTRLTVL.

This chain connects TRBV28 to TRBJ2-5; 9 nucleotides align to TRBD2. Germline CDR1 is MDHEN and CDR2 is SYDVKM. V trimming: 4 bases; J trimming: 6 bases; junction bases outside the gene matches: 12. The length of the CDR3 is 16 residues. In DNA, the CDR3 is TGTGCCAGCAGTTCTGGCCAGCGGGAGGTTAGAAAGACCCAGTACTTC. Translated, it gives CASSSGQREVRKTQYF.

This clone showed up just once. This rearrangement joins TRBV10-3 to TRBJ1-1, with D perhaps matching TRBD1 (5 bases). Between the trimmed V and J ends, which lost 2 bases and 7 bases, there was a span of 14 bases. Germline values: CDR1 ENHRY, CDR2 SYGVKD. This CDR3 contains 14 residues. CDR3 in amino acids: CAISEVIGAVEAFF. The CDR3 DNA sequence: TGTGCCATCAGTGAGGTTATTGGGGCGGTTGAAGCTTTCTTT.

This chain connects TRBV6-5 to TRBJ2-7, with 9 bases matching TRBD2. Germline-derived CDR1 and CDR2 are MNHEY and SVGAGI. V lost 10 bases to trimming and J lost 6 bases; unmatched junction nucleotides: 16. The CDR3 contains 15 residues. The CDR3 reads CATARVAGDSGEQYF. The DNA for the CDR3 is TGTGCCACCGCGAGGGTAGCGGGAGATTCGGGCGAGCAGTACTTC.

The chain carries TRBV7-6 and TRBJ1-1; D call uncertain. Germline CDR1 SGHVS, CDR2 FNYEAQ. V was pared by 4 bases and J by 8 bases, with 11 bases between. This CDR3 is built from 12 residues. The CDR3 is CASSSLAVEAFF. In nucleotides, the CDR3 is TGTGCCAGCAGCTCACTGGCGGTGGAAGCTTTCTTT.

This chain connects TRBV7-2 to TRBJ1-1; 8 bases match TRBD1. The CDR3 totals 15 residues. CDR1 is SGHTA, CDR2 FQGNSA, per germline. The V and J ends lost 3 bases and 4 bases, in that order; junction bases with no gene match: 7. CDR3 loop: CASSFAGGLGTEAFF. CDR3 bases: TGTGCCAGCAGCTTTGCAGGGGGCTTGGGCACTGAAGCTTTCTTT.

The CDR3 sequence is CASSLGQAPYEQYF. CDR3 nucleotides: TGTGCCAGCAGTTTAGGGCAGGCCCCCTACGAGCAGTACTTC. The V and J genes are TRBV28 and TRBJ2-7; no definite D call. The CDR3 extends over 14 amino acids. In germline, CDR1 is MDHEN, CDR2 SYDVKM. The V gene lost 2 bases and the J gene lost 2 bases, with 10 bases spanning the gap.

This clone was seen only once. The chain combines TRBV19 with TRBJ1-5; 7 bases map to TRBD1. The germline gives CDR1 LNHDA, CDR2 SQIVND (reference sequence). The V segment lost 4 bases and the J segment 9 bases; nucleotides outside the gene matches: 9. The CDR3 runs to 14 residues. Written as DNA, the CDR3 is TGTGCCAGTAGTAACCGACAGGGTAGTGGGCCCCAGCATTTT. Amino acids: CASSNRQGSGPQHF. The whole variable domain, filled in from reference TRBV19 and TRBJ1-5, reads DGGITQSPKYLFRKEGQNVTLSCEQNLNHDAMYWYRQDPGQGLRLIYYSQIVNDFQKGDIAEGYSVSREKKESFPLTVTSAQKNPTAFYLCASSNRQGSGPQHFGDGTRLSIL.

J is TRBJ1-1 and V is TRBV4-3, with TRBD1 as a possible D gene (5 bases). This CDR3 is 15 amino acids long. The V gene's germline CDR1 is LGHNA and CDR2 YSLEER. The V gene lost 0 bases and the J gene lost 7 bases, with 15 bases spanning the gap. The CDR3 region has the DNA TGCGCCAGCAGCCAAGATATGGGGCTTTGGTTTGAAGCTTTCTTT. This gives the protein CASSQDMGLWFEAFF.

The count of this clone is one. The CDR3 DNA reads as TGTGCCAGCAGCTTAGATAGTGAGACCCAGTACTTC. Protein product: CASSLDSETQYF. The V and J genes are TRBV11-3 and TRBJ2-5; the D is unclear. Trimming took 0 bases from V and 5 from J, leaving 4 bases between them. CDR1 and CDR2 from the germline V gene are SGHNT and YENEEA. This CDR3 is built from 12 residues.

CDR3 DNA: TGTGCCAGCAGTACACCGGGACTAGGGAAGTTCTTC. Its translation is CASSTPGLGKFF. The V and J genes are TRBV27 and TRBJ2-1; 8 bases fit TRBD2. The germline V gene encodes CDR1 MNHEY and CDR2 SMNVEV (reference sequence). The CDR3 totals 12 residues. V lost 5 bases to trimming and J lost 14 bases; unmatched junction nucleotides: 8.

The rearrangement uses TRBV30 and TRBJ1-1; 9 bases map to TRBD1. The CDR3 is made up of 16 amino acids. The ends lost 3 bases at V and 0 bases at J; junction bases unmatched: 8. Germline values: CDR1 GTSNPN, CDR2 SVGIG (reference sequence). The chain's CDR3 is CAWRARWTGVNTEAFF. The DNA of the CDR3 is TGTGCCTGGAGAGCTCGCTGGACAGGGGTGAACACTGAAGCTTTCTTT.

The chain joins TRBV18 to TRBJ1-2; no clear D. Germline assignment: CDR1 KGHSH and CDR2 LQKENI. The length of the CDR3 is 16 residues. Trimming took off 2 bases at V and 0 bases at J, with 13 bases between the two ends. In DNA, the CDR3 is TGTGCCAGCTCACCAGGACGGACTCTAACTAACTATGGCTACACCTTC. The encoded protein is CASSPGRTLTNYGYTF.

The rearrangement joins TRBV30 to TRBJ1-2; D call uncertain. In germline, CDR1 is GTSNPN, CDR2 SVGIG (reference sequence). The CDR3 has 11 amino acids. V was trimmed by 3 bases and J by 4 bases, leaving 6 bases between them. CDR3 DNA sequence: TGTGCCTGGAGGTTCGGCTATGGCTACACCTTC. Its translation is CAWRFGYGYTF.

CDR3 residues: CASGLGLAGVDEQFF. The CDR3 DNA sequence: TGTGCTAGTGGTTTGGGACTAGCGGGAGTCGATGAGCAGTTCTTC. This chain connects TRBV12-5 to TRBJ2-1; 12 bases map to TRBD2. The CDR3 is 15 amino acids. CDR1 is LGHNT, CDR2 FRNRAP, per germline. The V and J ends lost 1 base and 8 bases, in that order; junction bases with no gene match: 3.

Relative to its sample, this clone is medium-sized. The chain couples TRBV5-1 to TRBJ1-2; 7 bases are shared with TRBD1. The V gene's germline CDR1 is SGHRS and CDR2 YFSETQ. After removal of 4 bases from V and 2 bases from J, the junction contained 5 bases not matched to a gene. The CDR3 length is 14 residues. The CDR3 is CASSGGGGNYGYTF. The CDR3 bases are TGCGCCAGCAGCGGCGGAGGGGGCAACTATGGCTACACCTTC.

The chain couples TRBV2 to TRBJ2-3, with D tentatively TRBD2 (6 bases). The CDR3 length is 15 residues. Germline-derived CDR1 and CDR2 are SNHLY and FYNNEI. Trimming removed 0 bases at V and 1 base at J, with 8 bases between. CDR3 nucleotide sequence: TGTGCCAGCAGTGAAGCAGGAGGGGGCACAGATACGCAGTATTTT. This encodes CASSEAGGGTDTQYF.

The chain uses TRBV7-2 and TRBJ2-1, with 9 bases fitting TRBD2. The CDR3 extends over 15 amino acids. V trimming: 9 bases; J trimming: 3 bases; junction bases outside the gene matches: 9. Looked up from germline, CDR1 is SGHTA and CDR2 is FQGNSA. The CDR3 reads CASSLAGAIYNEQFF. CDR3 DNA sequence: TGTGCCAGTTCTTTAGCGGGGGCAATCTACAATGAGCAGTTCTTC.

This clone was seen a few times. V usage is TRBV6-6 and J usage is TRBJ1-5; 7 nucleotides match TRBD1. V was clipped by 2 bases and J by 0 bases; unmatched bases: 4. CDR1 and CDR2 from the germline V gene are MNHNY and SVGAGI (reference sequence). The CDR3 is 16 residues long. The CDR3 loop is CASSYRDSYSNQPQHF. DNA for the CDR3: TGTGCCAGCAGTTACCGGGACAGTTATAGCAATCAGCCCCAGCATTTT.

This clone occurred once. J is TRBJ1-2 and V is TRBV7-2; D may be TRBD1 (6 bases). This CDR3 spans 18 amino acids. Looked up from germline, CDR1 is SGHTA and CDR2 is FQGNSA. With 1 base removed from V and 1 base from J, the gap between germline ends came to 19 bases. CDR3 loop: CASSLVGQGRTFNYGYTF. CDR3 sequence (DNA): TGTGCCAGCAGCTTAGTAGGGCAGGGGAGAACATTTAACTATGGCTACACCTTC.

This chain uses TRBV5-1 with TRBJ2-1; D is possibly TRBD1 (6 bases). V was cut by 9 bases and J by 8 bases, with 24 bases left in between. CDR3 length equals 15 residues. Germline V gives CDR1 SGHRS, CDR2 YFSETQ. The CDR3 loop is CATRLLSGRGYEQFF. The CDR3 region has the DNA TGCGCCACCCGCCTTTTATCGGGTAGGGGGTATGAGCAGTTCTTC.

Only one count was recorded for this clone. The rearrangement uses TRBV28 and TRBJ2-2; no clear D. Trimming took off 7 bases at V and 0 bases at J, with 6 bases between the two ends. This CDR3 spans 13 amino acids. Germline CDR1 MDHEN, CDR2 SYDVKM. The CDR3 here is CASIVANTGELFF. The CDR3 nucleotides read TGTGCCAGCATAGTCGCGAACACCGGGGAGCTGTTTTTT.

DNA of the CDR3: TGTGCCAGCAGCCGCGCGCCTGACACTGAAGCTTTCTTT. This gives the protein CASSRAPDTEAFF. V usage is TRBV7-9 and J usage is TRBJ1-1; D gene unclear. V was clipped by 5 bases and J by 3 bases, with 10 bases between them. CDR3 length equals 13 residues. Germline loops: CDR1 SEHNR, CDR2 FQNEAQ (reference sequence).

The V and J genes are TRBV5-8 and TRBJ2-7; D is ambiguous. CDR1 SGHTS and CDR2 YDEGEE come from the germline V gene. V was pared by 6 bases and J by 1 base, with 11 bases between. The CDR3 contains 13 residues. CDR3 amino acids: CASNTDPSYEQYF. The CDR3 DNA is TGTGCCAGCAACACCGATCCTTCCTACGAGCAGTACTTC.

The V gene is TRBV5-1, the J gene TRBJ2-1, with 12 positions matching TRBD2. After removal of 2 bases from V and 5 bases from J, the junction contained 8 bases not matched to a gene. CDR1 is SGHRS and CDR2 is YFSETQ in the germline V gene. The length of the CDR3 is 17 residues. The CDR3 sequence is CASSLLRLAGENNEQFF. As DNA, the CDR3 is TGCGCCAGCAGCTTACTGAGACTAGCGGGAGAAAACAATGAGCAGTTCTTC.